Each of the 23 T cell receptor beta chains below was sequenced from the same sample in a study of shared clonotypes between healthy human individuals. Sequencing was performed with immunoSEQ multiplex PCR; in TCRdb, only in-frame clones are kept and a portion is missing. The table lists 2 million to 2.5 million clones, around 90% of them singletons. Sequencing was performed on naive CD4+ T cells from PBMCs. Subset denoted: CD45RA+ positively selected. The origin of the receptors is a man between 18 and 29 years old in good health. Some clones in this sample may be carry-over from other donors' samples.

The chain couples TRBV5-1 to TRBJ2-7, with D perhaps matching TRBD1 (6 bases). V was clipped by 4 bases and J by 3 bases, with 11 bases between them. Germline values: CDR1 SGHRS, CDR2 YFSETQ. CDR3 length equals 13 residues. CDR3 sequence reads: CASSPGQHYEQYF. The CDR3 nucleotides read TGCGCCAGCAGCCCTGGACAGCACTACGAGCAGTACTTC.

This chain connects TRBV11-2 to TRBJ2-1; D is perhaps TRBD1 (6 bases). V lost 5 bases to trimming and J lost 4 bases, with 15 bases between them. Germline CDR1 and CDR2: SGHAT and FQNNGV. The CDR3 sequence is 15 residues long. CDR3 residues: CASSPLGAVYNEQFF. CDR3 coding DNA: TGTGCCAGCAGCCCCTTGGGGGCCGTATACAATGAGCAGTTCTTC.

This chain connects TRBV28 to TRBJ2-3; possible D gene TRBD2, 5 bases. Trimming pared 6 bases from V and 0 bases from J, leaving 7 bases between. CDR1 is MDHEN and CDR2 is SYDVKM in the germline V gene. This CDR3 region has 13 residues. The chain's CDR3 is CASREASTDTQYF. The CDR3 DNA sequence: TGTGCCAGCAGGGAGGCCAGCACAGATACGCAGTATTTT.

The gene calls are TRBV6-1 and TRBJ2-4; D not certain. V was pared by 8 bases and J by 7 bases, with 18 bases between. This CDR3 spans 14 amino acids. Per germline, CDR1 MNHNS and CDR2 SASEGT. CDR3 DNA sequence: TGTGCCAGCGCCTCGGACCCACGGCGGAACATTCAGTACTTC. Amino acid sequence: CASASDPRRNIQYF.

J is TRBJ2-5 and V is TRBV4-2; D remains unclear. The end of the DNA aligns better with TRBJ2-7, so the J call may be wrong. This CDR3 comprises 14 residues. Per the germline V gene, CDR1 is LGHNA and CDR2 is YNFKEQ. The CDR3 here is CASSQGGIAYEQYF. In nucleotides, the CDR3 is TGTGCCAGCAGCCAAGGGGGAATAGCCTACGAGCAGTACTTC.

The chain recombines TRBV12-5 with TRBJ1-2, with 7 bases aligning to TRBD1. V trimming: 2 bases; J trimming: 7 bases; junction bases outside the gene matches: 22. The CDR3 contains 19 residues. The germline V gene encodes CDR1 LGHNT and CDR2 FRNRAP. CDR3 nucleotide sequence: TGTGCTAGTGGTTTGACTCGACAGGGACCGTTCTTGCCGTCCACTGGCTACACCTTC. Encoded protein: CASGLTRQGPFLPSTGYTF.

This chain uses TRBV7-2 with TRBJ2-2; D remains ambiguous. With 2 bases removed from V and 8 bases from J, the gap between germline ends came to 15 bases. Germline V gene data show CDR1 as SGHTA and CDR2 as FQGNSA. The CDR3 runs to 15 residues. CDR3 DNA sequence: TGTGCCAGCAGCTTACTGCCGAAAGGCCTAGGGGAGCTGTTTTTT. This gives the protein CASSLLPKGLGELFF.

This rearrangement joins TRBV4-1 to TRBJ2-3; 8 bases map to TRBD2. V was clipped by 5 bases and J by 6 bases; unmatched bases: 10. This CDR3 contains 15 residues. Germline loops: CDR1 MGHRA, CDR2 YSYEKL. CDR3: CASSYRLASMDTQYF. The CDR3 region has the DNA TGCGCCAGCAGCTACCGACTAGCGAGTATGGATACGCAGTATTTT.

V gene TRBV19 combines with J gene TRBJ2-7, with D perhaps TRBD1 (5 bases). V was clipped by 3 bases and J by 3 bases, with 9 bases between them. The CDR3 length is 13 residues. CDR1 and CDR2 (germline): LNHDA, SQIVND (reference sequence). CDR3 sequence (DNA): TGTGCCAGTAGTATGGCCCAGGGCTACGAGCAGTACTTC. Protein: CASSMAQGYEQYF.

The V gene is TRBV6-6, the J gene TRBJ1-2; tentative D call: TRBD1 (5 bases). CDR1 is MNHNY, CDR2 SVGAGI, per germline (reference sequence). The CDR3 extends over 13 amino acids. V was cut by 5 bases and J by 4 bases, with 11 bases left in between. CDR3 protein: CASSPRVIYGYTF. For the CDR3, the DNA is TGTGCCAGCAGTCCCAGGGTTATCTATGGCTACACCTTC.

V usage is TRBV7-2 and J usage is TRBJ2-1; D gene ambiguous. Germline loops: CDR1 SGHTA, CDR2 FQGNSA. The germline V and J ends were trimmed by 3 bases and 7 bases, with 13 bases remaining between them. The CDR3 covers 14 residues. CDR3 sequence: CASSLGFTSNEQFF. The CDR3 nucleotides read TGTGCCAGCAGCTTGGGCTTCACCTCGAATGAGCAGTTCTTC.

V gene TRBV5-1 combines with J gene TRBJ2-2, with D perhaps matching TRBD2 (5 bases). Trimming shortened V by 5 bases and J by 3 bases, and 14 bases separated the two germline ends. Germline values: CDR1 SGHRS, CDR2 YFSETQ. The CDR3 runs to 15 residues. This CDR3 reads CASSRSGVDTGELFF. Written as DNA, the CDR3 is TGCGCCAGCAGTCGTTCCGGGGTTGACACCGGGGAGCTGTTTTTT.

The rearrangement links TRBV7-9 to TRBJ1-4, with TRBD1 matching 11 bases. The CDR3 consists of 15 residues. CDR1 and CDR2 (germline): SEHNR, FQNEAQ (reference sequence). The J segment lost 7 bases and the V segment lost 4 bases, leaving 5 bases of the junction unmatched. CDR3 in DNA: TGTGCCAGCAGCTCGCCGGGACAGGGGGGTGAAAAACTGTTTTTT. Translation: CASSSPGQGGEKLFF.

The CDR3 DNA follows: TGTGCCACCACTACAGGGGGAGGGAGTTTCTATGGCTACACCTTC. This encodes CATTTGGGSFYGYTF. The chain uses TRBV28 and TRBJ1-2; 8 nucleotides match TRBD1. V lost 10 bases to trimming and J lost 4 bases; unmatched junction nucleotides: 14. The CDR3 contains 15 residues. Germline V gene sequence: CDR1 MDHEN, CDR2 SYDVKM.

This clone was recorded once. The genes are TRBV5-1 and TRBJ2-2, with D perhaps given as TRBD1 or TRBD2 (6 bases each). The V gene's germline CDR1 is SGHRS and CDR2 YFSETQ. The CDR3 is 15 amino acids. V dropped 3 bases and J dropped 3 bases, with 12 bases sitting between them. CDR3: CASSSNGGHTGELFF. CDR3 DNA: TGCGCCAGCAGCTCCAATGGGGGGCACACCGGGGAGCTGTTTTTT.

The chain couples TRBV5-4 to TRBJ2-5; 9 nucleotides align to TRBD2. This CDR3 region has 14 residues. Germline CDR1 and CDR2: SGHNT and YYREEE (reference sequence). With V trimmed by 5 bases and J by 2 bases, 4 bases remained unmatched. CDR3 sequence reads: CASRSTSGQETQYF. The CDR3 region has the DNA TGTGCCAGCAGATCCACTAGCGGGCAAGAGACCCAGTACTTC.

This clone has a single count. This chain uses TRBV7-8 with TRBJ2-1; 14 bases align to TRBD2. The V gene's germline CDR1 is SGHVS and CDR2 FQNEAQ. CDR3 length equals 17 residues. The V and J ends lost 5 bases and 3 bases, in that order; junction bases with no gene match: 6. Here the CDR3 reads CASSISGTSGGYNEQFF. In nucleotides, the CDR3 is TGTGCCAGCAGCATTAGTGGGACTAGCGGGGGCTACAATGAGCAGTTCTTC.

The chain links TRBV25-1 to TRBJ1-1, with D unclear. The germline V and J ends were trimmed by 5 bases and 0 bases, with 13 bases remaining between them. Germline CDR1 and CDR2: MGHDK and SYGVNS. This CDR3 contains 15 residues. CDR3 sequence: CASSFGSSLNTEAFF. CDR3 DNA: TGTGCCAGCAGTTTTGGAAGTTCCCTGAACACTGAAGCTTTCTTT.

This rearrangement joins TRBV6-1 to TRBJ1-2; 9 bases match TRBD1. The CDR3 extends over 15 amino acids. Germline-derived CDR1 and CDR2 are MNHNS and SASEGT. V dropped 6 bases and J dropped 3; count of bases not matched to a gene: 8. CDR3 bases: TGTGCCAGCAGGGGACAGGGTGGTAAGGACTATGGCTACACCTTC. Amino acid sequence: CASRGQGGKDYGYTF.

Notes on this clone: Other DNA sequences within the sample encode an identical CDR3. Here the CDR3 reads CASSPGENQPQHF. In DNA, the CDR3 is TGTGCCAGCTCACCAGGTGAAAATCAGCCCCAGCATTTT. The chain links TRBV18 to TRBJ1-5; D gene uncertain. The CDR3 length is 13 residues. Trimming cost V 2 bases and J 4 bases, with 6 bases left between them. Germline V gene lookup returns CDR1 KGHSH and CDR2 LQKENI.

CDR3 sequence: CAWSVYLGATGELFF. CDR3 nucleotide sequence: TGTGCCTGGAGTGTATATCTGGGGGCCACCGGGGAGCTGTTTTTT. This chain connects TRBV30 to TRBJ2-2, with D tentatively TRBD1 (6 bases). The CDR3 length is 15 residues. Germline values: CDR1 GTSNPN, CDR2 SVGIG (reference sequence). V lost 0 bases and J lost 4, with 12 bases in between.

The rearrangement links TRBV28 to TRBJ1-5, with 8 bases that match TRBD1. Germline CDR1 and CDR2: MDHEN and SYDVKM. The CDR3 totals 17 residues. V lost 5 bases to trimming and J lost 4 bases; unmatched junction nucleotides: 13. The CDR3 DNA reads as TGTGCCAGCAGTGCGGACAGGGTGCGCTTTGGGAATCAGCCCCAGCATTTT. Protein: CASSADRVRFGNQPQHF.

The chain links TRBV7-9 to TRBJ2-7, with TRBD1 matching over 8 bases. This CDR3 comprises 13 residues. V was clipped by 5 bases and J by 5 bases; unmatched bases: 5. The germline V gene has CDR1 SEHNR and CDR2 FQNEAQ (reference sequence). CDR3 region: CASSPGQGHEQYF. The CDR3 DNA reads as TGTGCCAGCAGCCCCGGACAGGGTCACGAGCAGTACTTC.